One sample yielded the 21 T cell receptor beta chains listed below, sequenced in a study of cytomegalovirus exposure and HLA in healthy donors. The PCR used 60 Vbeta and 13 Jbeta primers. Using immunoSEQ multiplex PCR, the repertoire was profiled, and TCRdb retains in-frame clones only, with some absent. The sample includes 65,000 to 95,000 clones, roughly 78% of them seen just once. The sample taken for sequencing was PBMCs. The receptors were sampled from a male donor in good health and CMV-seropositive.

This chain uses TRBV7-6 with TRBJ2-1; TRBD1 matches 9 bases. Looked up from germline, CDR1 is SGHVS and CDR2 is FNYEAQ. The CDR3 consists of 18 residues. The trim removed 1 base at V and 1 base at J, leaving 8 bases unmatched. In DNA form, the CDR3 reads TGTGCCAGCAGCTTAGTAATTAGGGGACAGGGTTCCTACAATGAGCAGTTCTTC. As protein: CASSLVIRGQGSYNEQFF. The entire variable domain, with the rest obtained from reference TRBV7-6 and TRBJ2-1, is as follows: GAGVSQSPRYKVTKRGQDVALRCDPISGHVSLYWYRQALGQGPEFLTYFNYEAQQDKSGLPNDRFSAERPEGSISTLTIQRTEQRDSAMYRCASSLVIRGQGSYNEQFFGPGTRLTVL.

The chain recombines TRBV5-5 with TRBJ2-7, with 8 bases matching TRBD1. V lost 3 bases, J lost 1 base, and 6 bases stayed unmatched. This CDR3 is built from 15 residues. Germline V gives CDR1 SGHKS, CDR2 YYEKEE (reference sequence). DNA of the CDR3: TGTGCCAGCAGCTCGACCGGGACAGGATCCTACGAGCAGTACTTC. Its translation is CASSSTGTGSYEQYF.

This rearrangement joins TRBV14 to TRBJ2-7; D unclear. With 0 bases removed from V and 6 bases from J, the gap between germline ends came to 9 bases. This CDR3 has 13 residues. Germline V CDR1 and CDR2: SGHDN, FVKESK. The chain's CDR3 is CASSQEVASEQYF. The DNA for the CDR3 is TGTGCCAGCAGCCAAGAAGTAGCCAGCGAGCAGTACTTC.

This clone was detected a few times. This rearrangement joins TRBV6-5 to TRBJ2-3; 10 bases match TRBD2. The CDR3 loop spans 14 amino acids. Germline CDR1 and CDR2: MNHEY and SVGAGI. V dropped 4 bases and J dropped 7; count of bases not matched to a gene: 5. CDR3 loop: CASSSSGRGNTQYF. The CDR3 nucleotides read TGTGCCAGCAGTTCTAGCGGGAGAGGAAATACGCAGTATTTT.

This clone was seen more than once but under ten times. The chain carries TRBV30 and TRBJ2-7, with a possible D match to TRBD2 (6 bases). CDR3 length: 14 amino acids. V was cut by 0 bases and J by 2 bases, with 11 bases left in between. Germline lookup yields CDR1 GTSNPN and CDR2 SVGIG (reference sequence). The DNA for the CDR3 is TGTGCCTGGAGTGTACTAGCAGGGCCCTACGAGCAGTACTTC. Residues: CAWSVLAGPYEQYF. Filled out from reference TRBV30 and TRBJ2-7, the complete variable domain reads SQTIHQWPATLVQPVGSPLSLECTVEGTSNPNLYWYRQAAGRGLQLLFYSVGIGQISSEVPQNLSASRPQDRQFILSSKKLLLSDSGFYLCAWSVLAGPYEQYFGPGTRLTVT.

CDR3 DNA: TGCGCCAGCCAGCGCGTAGCGGGAGGGCTCCCCACAGATACGCAGTATTTT. It encodes CASQRVAGGLPTDTQYF. This chain connects TRBV5-1 to TRBJ2-3; 11 nucleotides align to TRBD2. Germline assignment: CDR1 SGHRS and CDR2 YFSETQ. The CDR3 runs 17 residues. Losses at the gene ends were 7 bases for V and 2 bases for J; bases not matched to a gene: 12.

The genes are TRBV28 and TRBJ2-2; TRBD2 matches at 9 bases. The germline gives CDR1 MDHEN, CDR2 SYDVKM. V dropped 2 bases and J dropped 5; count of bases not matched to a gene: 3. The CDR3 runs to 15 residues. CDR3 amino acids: CASSLAGGPTGELFF. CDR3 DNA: TGTGCCAGCAGTTTAGCGGGAGGGCCAACCGGGGAGCTGTTTTTT.

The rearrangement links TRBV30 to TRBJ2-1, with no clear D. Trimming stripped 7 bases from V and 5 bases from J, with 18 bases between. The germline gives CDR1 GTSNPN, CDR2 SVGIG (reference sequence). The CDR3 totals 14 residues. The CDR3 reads CASPVGSRDNEQFF. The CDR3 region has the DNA TGTGCCTCCCCGGTGGGTAGCAGAGACAATGAGCAGTTCTTC.

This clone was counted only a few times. As DNA, the CDR3 is TGTGCCAGCAGCTTAGAGCCAGGGTTGGGCAATGAGCAGTTCTTC. It codes for CASSLEPGLGNEQFF. This chain joins TRBV7-8 and TRBJ2-1, with D perhaps TRBD1 (5 bases). The CDR3 sequence is 15 residues long. V lost 1 base to trimming and J lost 6 bases, with 13 bases between them. Germline V gene data show CDR1 as SGHVS and CDR2 as FQNEAQ.

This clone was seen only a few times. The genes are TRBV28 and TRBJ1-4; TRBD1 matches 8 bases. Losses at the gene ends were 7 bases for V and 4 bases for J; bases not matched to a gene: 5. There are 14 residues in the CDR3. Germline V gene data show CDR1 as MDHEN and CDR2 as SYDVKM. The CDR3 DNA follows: TGTGCCAGCACCCGGACAGGGTTTAATGAAAAACTGTTTTTT. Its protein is CASTRTGFNEKLFF.

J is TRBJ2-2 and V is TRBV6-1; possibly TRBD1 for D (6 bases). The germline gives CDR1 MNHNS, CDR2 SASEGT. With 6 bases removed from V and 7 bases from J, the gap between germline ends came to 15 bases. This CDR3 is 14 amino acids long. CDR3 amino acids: CASSQTGPGGELFF. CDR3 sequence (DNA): TGTGCCAGCAGCCAGACAGGACCCGGCGGGGAGCTGTTTTTT.

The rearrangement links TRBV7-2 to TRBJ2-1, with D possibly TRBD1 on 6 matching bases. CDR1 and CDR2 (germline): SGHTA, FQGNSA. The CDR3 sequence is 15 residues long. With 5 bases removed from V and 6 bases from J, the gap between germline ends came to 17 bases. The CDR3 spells CASSPFGQSTNEQFF. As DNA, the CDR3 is TGTGCCAGCAGCCCCTTTGGACAGTCTACCAATGAGCAGTTCTTC.

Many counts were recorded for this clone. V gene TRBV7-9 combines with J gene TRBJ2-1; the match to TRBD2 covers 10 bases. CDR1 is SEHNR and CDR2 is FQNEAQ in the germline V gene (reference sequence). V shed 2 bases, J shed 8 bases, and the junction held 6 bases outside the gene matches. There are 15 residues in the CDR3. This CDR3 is CASSLWIAGGDEQFF. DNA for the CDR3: TGTGCCAGCAGCTTATGGATAGCGGGAGGCGATGAGCAGTTCTTC.

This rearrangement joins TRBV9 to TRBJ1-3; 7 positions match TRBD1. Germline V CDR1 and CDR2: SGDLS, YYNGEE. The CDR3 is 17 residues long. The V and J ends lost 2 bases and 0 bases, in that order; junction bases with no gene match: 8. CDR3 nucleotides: TGTGCCAGCAGCGTGATTCCGGACAGGCTCTCTGGAAACACCATATATTTT. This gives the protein CASSVIPDRLSGNTIYF.

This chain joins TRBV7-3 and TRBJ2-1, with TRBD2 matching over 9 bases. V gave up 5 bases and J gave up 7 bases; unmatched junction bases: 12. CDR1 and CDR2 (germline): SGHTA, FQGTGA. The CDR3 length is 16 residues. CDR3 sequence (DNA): TGTGCCAGCAGCCGGGGGAGCGGGAGGTCAGGGAATGAGCAGTTCTTC. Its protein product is CASSRGSGRSGNEQFF.

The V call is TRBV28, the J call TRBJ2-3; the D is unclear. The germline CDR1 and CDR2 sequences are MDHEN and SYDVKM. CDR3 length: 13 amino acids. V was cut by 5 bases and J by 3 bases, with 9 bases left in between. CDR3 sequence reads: CASSPPRTDTQYF. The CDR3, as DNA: TGTGCCAGCAGTCCCCCCCGGACAGATACGCAGTATTTT.

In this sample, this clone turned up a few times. CDR3 residues: CASSLPGTGIYTF. CDR3 in DNA: TGCGCCAGCAGCTTGCCCGGGACAGGCATATACACCTTC. J is TRBJ1-2 and V is TRBV5-1; 8 bases are a match to TRBD1. Germline V gene lookup returns CDR1 SGHRS and CDR2 YFSETQ. This CDR3 is built from 13 residues. V dropped 1 base and J dropped 11; count of bases not matched to a gene: 7.

The CDR3 reads CASSLGLAVYNEQFF. CDR3 coding DNA: TGTGCCAGCAGCTTAGGACTAGCGGTGTACAATGAGCAGTTCTTC. The chain joins TRBV7-2 to TRBJ2-1; 9 bases are a match to TRBD2. J lost 4 bases, V lost 1 base, and 2 bases had no gene match. Per germline, CDR1 SGHTA and CDR2 FQGNSA. The CDR3 runs 15 residues.

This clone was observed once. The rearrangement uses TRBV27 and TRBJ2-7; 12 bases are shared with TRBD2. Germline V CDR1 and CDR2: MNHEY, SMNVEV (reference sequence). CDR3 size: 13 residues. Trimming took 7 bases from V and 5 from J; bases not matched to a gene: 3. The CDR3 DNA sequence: TGTGCCAGCAAGACTAGCGGGAGAGACGAGCAGTACTTC. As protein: CASKTSGRDEQYF.

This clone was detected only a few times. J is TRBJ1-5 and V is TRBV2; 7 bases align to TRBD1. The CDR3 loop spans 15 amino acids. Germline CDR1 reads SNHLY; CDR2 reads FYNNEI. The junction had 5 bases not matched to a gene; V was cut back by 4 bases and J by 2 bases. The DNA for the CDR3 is TGTGCCAGCAGTGGGAGAGGGGGCCGCAATCAGCCCCAGCATTTT. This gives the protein CASSGRGGRNQPQHF.

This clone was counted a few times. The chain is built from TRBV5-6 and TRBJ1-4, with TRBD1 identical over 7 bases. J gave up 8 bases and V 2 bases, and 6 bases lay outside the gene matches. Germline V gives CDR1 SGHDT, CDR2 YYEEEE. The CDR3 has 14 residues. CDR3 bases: TGTGCCAGCAGCTTAAGACAGGGTGTGGAAAAACTGTTTTTT. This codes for CASSLRQGVEKLFF.